This TCR beta chain was documented in a study of neurological immune-mediated disorders. Whole-study findings and limits: HTLV-1-associated myelopathy showed the most TCR clonal expansion; multiple sclerosis the least, below healthy controls.

TCRdb re-analysed the 5' RACE reads in MiXCR, keeping a single row per CDR3 protein. The sample holds 25,000 to 35,000 distinct CDR3 sequences, about 16% seen once. Many counts were recorded for this clonotype. Its antigen is currently unknown. Time point reported: technical triplicate 3. CDR1 is MDHEN and CDR2 is SYDVKM in the germline V gene. V was shortened by 6 bases and J by 5 bases, with 16 bases between the two germline ends. This CDR3 comprises 14 residues. The chain uses TRBV28 and TRBJ2-5, with D uncertain. Material: CD4+ T cells from blood. This clonotype originated in a female donor with HTLV-1-associated myelopathy (HAM/TSP). The CDR3 DNA is TGTGCCAGCAGCCTGCCTAGTCTTCCGGAGACCCAGTACTTC. It encodes CASSLPSLPETQYF.